This T cell receptor (beta chain) originates from a study of CD8+CD57+ T cells in acquired aplastic anemia. Study summary: On average, sorted CD4+ and CD8+ cells gave roughly 3 ug of DNA.

With respect to this clonotype: The target antigen is unknown.

Looked up from germline, CDR1 is PRHDT and CDR2 is FYEKMQ (reference sequence). The CDR3 is made up of 16 amino acids. V lost 5 bases, J lost 5 bases, and 14 bases stayed unmatched. Patients selected for sequencing had displayed CD8+CD57+ cell expansion by flow cytometry. No therapy was given to patients before blood sampling. Whole-study findings and limits: Almost 30 shared CD8+ CDR3s appeared highly expressed within patients' immunodominant clones.

Genomic DNA acted as the template from which TCR beta VDJ combination and CDR3 sequence profiling were carried out. Each CDR3 protein is one row after TCRdb ran MiXCR on the reads. The data show about half a million distinct CDR3 sequences, with 25% to 40% seen just once and approximately 0.82% held by the top ten. Input material: sorted CD4+, CD8+, or CD8+CD57+ T cells (not recorded which) from PBMCs. The V and J genes are TRBV13 and TRBJ2-5; the match to TRBD2 covers 7 bases. The sequence derives from a human donor with aplastic anemia. In DNA, the CDR3 is TGTGCCAGCAGCCGAAGCGGGGATATAAGGGCGGAGACCCAGTACTTC. Protein product: CASSRSGDIRAETQYF.